The clone carrying this TCR beta chain has a count of ten or more. Unique molecular identifiers were used to barcode this TCRbeta library. One entry per CDR3 protein, called by TCRdb with MiXCR from the PCR reads. The sample yields approximately 250,000 distinct CDR3 sequences, 9.7% seen once. The sample belongs to a study of T-cell reconstitution after alpha-beta-depleted transplantation in children. Germline CDR1 is LGHDT and CDR2 is YNNKEL (reference sequence). V lost 0 bases and J lost 3; bases outside the gene matches: 10. The CDR3 is 17 amino acids. Sequencing was performed on PBMCs from the stem cell graft donor, taken from the stem cell graft. V and J are TRBV3-1 and TRBJ2-5, with 7 bases identical to TRBD2. The receptor comes from a human donor who donated a stem cell graft to a child with SCID. The CDR3: CASSQEVLRGKKETQYF. The CDR3 DNA is TGTGCCAGCAGCCAAGAAGTTCTGCGGGGGAAGAAAGAGACCCAGTACTTC.